This note documents a single T cell receptor (beta chain) sequence. What antigen it recognizes has not been identified. Base qualities are missing; no much larger clone stands one base away. These data originate in a study of blood T cell repertoires in COVID-19 (dated by TCRdb to 2018 to 2021). Regarding the study in general: Samples from collaborators originated in the United States, Italy and Spain and spanned both the acute and convalescent phases of COVID-19. Sample metadata almost always included a de-identified subject ID, COVID-19 status, age in years and sex. Where available, HLA class I and class II types were obtained from metadata supplied by the sample provider rather than from assay-based typing. The repertoires were released in a freely available public database meant as a resource for research on the immune response to SARS-CoV-2. Samples were obtained from the ongoing ImmuneRACE study (first 160 participants) and from 950 to 1,500 subjects provided by 6 global collaborators. Subjects who had been exposed to COVID-19, were actively infected with it, or had recovered from it provided the deeply sampled blood TCRbeta repertoires that made up the dataset. The prospective study material was composed of cDNA or gDNA derived from T cells, B-cell-depleted T cells, or PBMCs.

One collaborating source in Seattle enrolled patients while the patients were actively infected and followed the patients over time throughout the course of disease. Whole blood was collected in K2EDTA tubes by collaborating institutions according to the institutions' own protocols. Collaborator samples were shipped for TCRbeta analysis as frozen whole blood, isolated PBMCs, or DNA extracted from either sample type. Points the paper makes about the study in general: How much clinical and demographic metadata was included differed by source and by participant, and the metadata was provided uncurated.

There are 13 amino acids in the CDR3, from cysteine to phenylalanine inclusive. Of all the DNA, just the CDR3 is kept, 39 bases in frame from base 1. Based on the germline V gene, the CDR1 and CDR2 sequences are MNHEY and SVGAGI. The junction shows trimming of 7 bases on V and 7 bases on J, plus 17 bases between the germline ends. TCRbeta CDR3 regions were amplified from genomic DNA using the immunoSEQ Assay, a bias-controlled multiplex PCR. On the study's bioinformatics: Within the assay, amplification of reference gene primers was used to estimate how many nucleated cells each sample contained. To quantify the absolute abundance of each unique TCRbeta CDR3 rearrangement, sequence reads were collapsed and filtered. Productive Simpson clonality was computed per sample as the square root of Simpson's diversity index over productive rearrangements. TCRdb took over this immuneACCESS table, retaining in-frame rearrangements with V and J assigned. Such tables are incomplete; in checked studies, under half of the missing clones stem from an unresolved V gene, and the remainder is unexplained. The DNA gave D and trimming, while V, J and clone size come from that table. Within this sample are tens of thousands of clones, with 75% to 90% of them counted one time only. Under 25% of the sample lies in the top ten.

The chain uses TRBV6-5 and TRBJ2-7; the D gene is possibly TRBD2, with 6 bases matching. Source material: peripheral blood. The TCR originated in a woman of 80 years or more with COVID-19, enrolled during active disease. CDR3 loop: CASTVSRGREQYF. The nucleotides read TGTGCCAGCACCGTAAGCCGGGGGAGGGAGCAGTACTTC.